The 18 T cell receptor beta chains below come from one sample, sequenced in a study of T cells in Graves' hyperthyroidism and ophthalmopathy. What was amplified from RNA transcripts were TCR beta CDR3 regions. A set of HTBI primers served as the primers for a first-round RT-PCR of the TCR CDR3. TCRdb re-called the multiplex PCR reads with MiXCR, one entry per CDR3 protein. Counted here are some 620,000 distinct CDR3 sequences, roughly 15% occurring once; the ten biggest clones make up approximately 3.8%. The sequencing sample was made of blood. Every receptor here comes from a woman aged 30 to 39 with Graves' hyperthyroidism.

This chain uses TRBV29-1 with TRBJ2-2; the D is unclear. V was pared by 4 bases and J by 2 bases, with 5 bases between. Germline V gene sequence: CDR1 SQVTM, CDR2 ANQGSEA. The CDR3 spans 12 residues. CDR3 in DNA: TGCAGCGTTGGTCATAACACCGGGGAGCTGTTTTTT. The encoded protein is CSVGHNTGELFF.

This clonotype was observed a few times. The chain combines TRBV20-1 with TRBJ2-7; 7 bases are a match to TRBD2. With V trimmed by 6 bases and J by 4 bases, 12 bases remained unmatched. Germline CDR1 and CDR2: DFQATT and SNEGSKA (reference sequence). CDR3 length equals 14 residues. CDR3 nucleotide sequence: TGCAGTGCCAACTCCGGGACTAAGATTTACGAGCAGTACTTC. It translates to CSANSGTKIYEQYF.

In this sample, this clonotype turned up many times. V usage is TRBV2 and J usage is TRBJ2-7; 12 bases fit TRBD2. CDR3 size: 15 residues. Germline trimming cut 3 bases from V and 7 bases from J; bases unmatched to any gene: 7. Germline-derived CDR1 and CDR2 are SNHLY and FYNNEI. The CDR3 region is CASSDPTSGRSEQYF. The CDR3 DNA follows: TGTGCCAGCAGTGACCCGACTAGCGGGAGATCTGAGCAGTACTTC.

This chain connects TRBV19 to TRBJ2-1; unclear D gene. Trimming took off 8 bases at V and 11 bases at J, with 4 bases between the two ends. CDR1 and CDR2 from the germline V gene are LNHDA and SQIVND (reference sequence). The CDR3 has 8 residues. Here the CDR3 DNA reads TGTGCCAGTTTTAAGCAGTTCTTC. Amino acids: CASFKQFF.

The chain uses TRBV20-1 and TRBJ1-3; 8 nucleotides match TRBD1. CDR3 length equals 16 residues. Germline V gene data show CDR1 as DFQATT and CDR2 as SNEGSKA (reference sequence). V shed 0 bases, J shed 5 bases, and the junction held 9 bases outside the gene matches. The CDR3 spells CSAREGGTGIRNTIYF. The CDR3 DNA follows: TGCAGTGCTAGAGAGGGCGGGACAGGAATCCGAAACACCATATATTTT.

In this sample, this clonotype turned up many times. The chain has TRBV7-2 and TRBJ2-1; 7 bases agree with TRBD2. The CDR3 runs 11 residues. The germline CDR1 and CDR2 sequences are SGHTA and FQGNSA. Trimming took 7 bases from V and 13 from J; bases not matched to a gene: 7. Here the CDR3 reads CASMRERGQFF. DNA for the CDR3: TGTGCCAGCATGCGGGAGAGGGGCCAGTTCTTC.

This rearrangement joins TRBV7-6 to TRBJ2-7; tentatively, D is TRBD2 (6 bases). Per germline, CDR1 SGHVS and CDR2 FNYEAQ. Deletions cut 5 bases from V and 3 bases from J, with 17 bases between. The CDR3 contains 15 residues. The CDR3 protein is CASSLRGGWVYEQYF. CDR3 bases: TGTGCCAGCAGCCTGCGGGGCGGCTGGGTCTACGAGCAGTACTTC.

This clonotype came up many times. V is TRBV11-2 and J is TRBJ2-3; 14 nucleotides match TRBD2. This CDR3 contains 17 residues. V lost 5 bases and J lost 6; bases outside the gene matches: 10. CDR1 is SGHAT and CDR2 is FQNNGV in the germline V gene. CDR3 in DNA: TGTGCCAGCAGCCGTACCCGACTAGCGGGAGGGCAGGATACGCAGTATTTT. Translation gives CASSRTRLAGGQDTQYF.

J is TRBJ1-4 and V is TRBV3-1; TRBD1 is a possible D gene (5 bases). Between the trimmed V and J ends, which lost 3 bases and 7 bases, there was a span of 21 bases. Germline V gene lookup returns CDR1 LGHDT and CDR2 YNNKEL (reference sequence). The CDR3 contains 17 residues. The CDR3 sequence: CASSQFRLGRDGEKLFF. CDR3 DNA sequence: TGTGCCAGCAGCCAGTTTAGATTAGGAAGGGACGGTGAAAAACTGTTTTTT.

This clonotype was detected only a few times. In nucleotides, the CDR3 is TGTGCCAGCAGTCCAAGACCAGGGAGTACAAACGAGCAGTACTTC. The encoded protein is CASSPRPGSTNEQYF. The chain employs TRBV6-1 and TRBJ2-7; D tentatively reads TRBD1 or TRBD2 (5 bases each). Trimming pared 5 bases from V and 5 bases from J, leaving 19 bases between. This CDR3 is built from 15 residues. CDR1 and CDR2 (germline): MNHNS, SASEGT.

Only a few counts were recorded for this clonotype. V usage is TRBV7-9 and J usage is TRBJ2-5; maybe TRBD1 (5 bases). The CDR3 runs to 12 residues. The germline V and J ends were trimmed by 5 bases and 5 bases, with 9 bases remaining between them. Germline-derived CDR1 and CDR2 are SEHNR and FQNEAQ (reference sequence). Here the CDR3 DNA reads TGTGCCAGCAGCCGGGCAGGGGAGACCCAGTACTTC. It encodes CASSRAGETQYF.

This clonotype was picked up a small number of times. Because the CDR3 is missing its conserved closing phenylalanine or tryptophan, this is likely a read error. The rearrangement links TRBV11-3 to TRBJ2-1; no clear D gene. The CDR3 length is 14 residues. Germline assignment: CDR1 SGHNT and CDR2 YENEEA. Trimming stripped 1 base from V and 0 bases from J, with 4 bases between. CDR3 nucleotide sequence: TGTGCCAGCAGCTTAGCTAGCTCCTACAATGAGCAGTTCTCC. It codes for CASSLASSYNEQFS.

This clonotype showed up many times. This chain connects TRBV6-1 to TRBJ2-5; D is unresolved. V shed 5 bases and J shed 5 bases, with 9 bases lying between them. The CDR3 runs 12 residues. Germline V CDR1 and CDR2: MNHNS, SASEGT. CDR3 DNA sequence: TGTGCCAGCAGTTGGGGTTGGGAGACCCAGTACTTC. This sequence encodes CASSWGWETQYF.

There are a few counts of this clonotype. This chain uses TRBV30 with TRBJ1-5; the D gene is possibly TRBD1 (6 bases). Germline V CDR1 and CDR2: GTSNPN, SVGIG (reference sequence). The CDR3 runs 13 residues. The V end was cut by 5 bases, the J end by 7 bases, with 15 bases between. CDR3 nucleotide sequence: TGTGCCTGGGCAACAGGGTTGGAGCAGCCCCAGCATTTT. It yields the protein CAWATGLEQPQHF.

V gene TRBV18 combines with J gene TRBJ2-5; D ambiguous. The germline V gene encodes CDR1 KGHSH and CDR2 LQKENI. The length of the CDR3 is 15 residues. The V and J ends lost 6 bases and 5 bases respectively, with 19 bases between them. Here the CDR3 DNA reads TGTGCCAGCTCGCTGGCGGTGGCCAGTGGCGAGACCCAGTACTTC. It encodes CASSLAVASGETQYF.

This clonotype has at least ten counts. V gene TRBV11-3 combines with J gene TRBJ2-1; 9 bases match TRBD2. The CDR3 covers 14 residues. Trimming at V came to 5 bases and at J to 4 bases, leaving 3 bases not matched to a gene. The germline V gene has CDR1 SGHNT and CDR2 YENEEA. In DNA form, the CDR3 reads TGTGCCAGCAGCCAGACTAGCGGATACAATGAGCAGTTCTTC. Its translation is CASSQTSGYNEQFF.

The V call is TRBV6-2 or TRBV6-3, the J call TRBJ1-1; tentatively, D is TRBD1 (6 bases). The length of the CDR3 is 13 residues. V was trimmed by 2 bases and J by 6 bases, leaving 10 bases between them. CDR1 MNHEY and CDR2 SVGEGT come from the germline V gene. CDR3 nucleotides: TGTGCCAGCAGTTACATGGGGGCAGCTGAAGCTTTCTTT. Its protein product is CASSYMGAAEAFF.

This clonotype showed up many times. J is TRBJ2-6 and V is TRBV13, with D perhaps matching TRBD2 (6 bases). Trimming cost V 3 bases and J 4 bases, with 10 bases left between them. CDR3 length equals 15 residues. The germline V gene encodes CDR1 PRHDT and CDR2 FYEKMQ (reference sequence). The CDR3 DNA is TGTGCCAGCAGCTTGGGACTCTGGGGGGCCAACGTCCTGACTTTC. This encodes CASSLGLWGANVLTF.